This entry lists 20 T cell receptor beta chains sequenced from one sample in a study of cytomegalovirus exposure and HLA in healthy donors. PCR involved 60 Vbeta and 13 Jbeta primers. Profiling relied on immunoSEQ multiplex PCR, and the TCRdb table lists in-frame clones only, not all of them. The profile covers over 150,000 clones, with about 80% appearing a single time and 1% taken by the ten largest. Input material: PBMCs. These receptors originate from a woman between 45 and 60 years old in good health and CMV-seropositive.

V and J are TRBV6-5 and TRBJ2-2; the D is unclear. Germline V gene sequence: CDR1 MNHEY, CDR2 SVGAGI. This CDR3 spans 13 amino acids. Trimming cost V 3 bases and J 5 bases, with 7 bases left between them. The CDR3 nucleotides read TGTGCCAGCAGTTATAGGAGTACCGGGGAGCTGTTTTTT. Encoded protein: CASSYRSTGELFF.

The chain is built from TRBV18 and TRBJ1-1, with TRBD1 identical over 7 bases. The CDR3 has 14 amino acids. The germline V gene encodes CDR1 KGHSH and CDR2 LQKENI. Trimming at V came to 1 base and at J to 5 bases, leaving 4 bases not matched to a gene. In DNA form, the CDR3 reads TGTGCCAGCTCACCACAGGGGGCAGAGACTGAAGCTTTCTTT. The encoded protein is CASSPQGAETEAFF.

This clone was recorded once. The rearrangement joins TRBV18 to TRBJ1-1, with D possibly matching TRBD1 (6 bases). Per the germline V gene, CDR1 is KGHSH and CDR2 is LQKENI. The CDR3 loop spans 14 amino acids. Trimming pared 0 bases from V and 5 bases from J, leaving 10 bases between. For the CDR3, the DNA is TGTGCCAGCTCACCACCGGTTACAGGGACTGAAGCTTTCTTT. Amino acids: CASSPPVTGTEAFF.

The chain couples TRBV11-3 to TRBJ2-5; 8 bases align to TRBD2. The J segment lost 5 bases and the V segment lost 5 bases, leaving 16 bases of the junction unmatched. The length of the CDR3 is 17 residues. Germline assignment: CDR1 SGHNT and CDR2 YENEEA. Here the CDR3 DNA reads TGTGCCAGCAGCCTCGGTTCCGGGACTAGAGGGGTCGAGACCCAGTACTTC. This translates into CASSLGSGTRGVETQYF. The full variable domain, its missing parts supplied by reference TRBV11-3 and TRBJ2-5, is EAGVVQSPRYKIIEKKQPVAFWCNPISGHNTLYWYLQNLGQGPELLIRYENEEAVDDSQLPKDRFSAERLKGVDSTLKIQPAELGDSAVYLCASSLGSGTRGVETQYFGPGTRLLVL.

V gene TRBV6-1 combines with J gene TRBJ2-7; perhaps TRBD1 as D (6 bases). CDR3 length equals 14 residues. Germline CDR1 reads MNHNS; CDR2 reads SASEGT. The germline V and J ends were trimmed by 1 base and 6 bases, with 13 bases remaining between them. CDR3 residues: CASSEGHRAGEQYF. Written as DNA, the CDR3 is TGTGCCAGCAGTGAAGGCCACAGGGCTGGCGAGCAGTACTTC.

V is TRBV25-1 and J is TRBJ1-2; D might be TRBD1 (6 bases). The CDR3 contains 12 residues. CDR1 is MGHDK and CDR2 is SYGVNS in the germline V gene. V lost 6 bases to trimming and J lost 4 bases, with 9 bases between them. The CDR3 region is CASSTGIYGYTF. The CDR3 nucleotides read TGTGCCAGCAGCACAGGGATCTATGGCTACACCTTC.

The CDR3 coding sequence is TGTGCCAGCAATATGAGGGAAAACACTGAAGCTTTCTTT. This encodes CASNMRENTEAFF. The chain has TRBV27 and TRBJ1-1; D remains ambiguous. Germline lookup yields CDR1 MNHEY and CDR2 SMNVEV (reference sequence). CDR3 size: 13 residues. Trimming pared 7 bases from V and 2 bases from J, leaving 11 bases between.

This chain uses TRBV28 with TRBJ1-2; possible D gene TRBD1, 6 bases. V was cut by 2 bases and J by 6 bases, with 22 bases left in between. The CDR3 is 17 amino acids. Germline V gene data show CDR1 as MDHEN and CDR2 as SYDVKM. The CDR3 region has the DNA TGTGCCAGCAGTTTACCCGCGGGGGGGGCCGGAATCCATGGCTACACCTTC. Protein: CASSLPAGGAGIHGYTF.

V and J are TRBV7-9 and TRBJ2-5, with TRBD2 matching 12 bases. The CDR3 covers 16 residues. The germline gives CDR1 SEHNR, CDR2 FQNEAQ (reference sequence). The V gene end was trimmed by 5 bases and the J gene end by 3 bases; junction bases not matched to a gene: 7. CDR3 residues: CASSRSSGGVEETQYF. DNA for the CDR3: TGTGCCAGCAGCAGGTCTAGCGGGGGGGTGGAAGAGACCCAGTACTTC.

As regards this clone: Germline and junction disagree at one end, which may indicate a read error. CDR3 nucleotide sequence: TGTTCCAGCAGCCCCCGGGACAGGGACAATGAGCAGTTCTTC. Its protein is CSSSPRDRDNEQFF. The J gene is TRBJ2-1, the V gene TRBV7-9, with 9 bases aligning to TRBD1. Germline CDR1 reads SEHNR; CDR2 reads FQNEAQ (reference sequence). This CDR3 region has 14 residues.

The chain is built from TRBV6-1 and TRBJ2-7; D unclear. This CDR3 has 14 residues. CDR1 and CDR2 from the germline V gene are MNHNS and SASEGT. V was shortened by 0 bases and J by 3 bases, with 9 bases between the two germline ends. The CDR3: CASSEAHGSYEQYF. For the CDR3, the DNA is TGTGCCAGCAGTGAAGCGCACGGTAGCTACGAGCAGTACTTC.

The V call is TRBV5-4, the J call TRBJ1-1, with D possibly matching TRBD1 (5 bases). The V and J ends lost 0 bases and 3 bases respectively, with 9 bases between them. CDR3 length: 14 residues. Per the germline V gene, CDR1 is SGHNT and CDR2 is YYREEE (reference sequence). The CDR3 region is CASSLAGGDTEAFF. The DNA of the CDR3 is TGTGCCAGCAGCTTGGCCGGGGGTGACACTGAAGCTTTCTTT.

The J gene is TRBJ1-6, the V gene TRBV27; possibly TRBD1 for D (5 bases). The CDR3 length is 14 residues. Germline CDR1 is MNHEY and CDR2 is SMNVEV (reference sequence). V shed 3 bases and J shed 9 bases, with 12 bases lying between them. Written as DNA, the CDR3 is TGTGCCAGCAGTTTTCTCGGGGGGGTTTCACCCCTCCACTTT. Translating it yields CASSFLGGVSPLHF.

V gene TRBV2 combines with J gene TRBJ1-1; possibly TRBD1 for D (5 bases). The CDR3 covers 13 residues. Per germline, CDR1 SNHLY and CDR2 FYNNEI. With 9 bases removed from V and 1 base from J, the gap between germline ends came to 12 bases. Written as DNA, the CDR3 is TGTGCCAGAAAACAGGCGCCGAACACTGAAGCTTTCTTT. Residues: CARKQAPNTEAFF.

This rearrangement joins TRBV11-3 to TRBJ1-5, with D maybe TRBD1 (6 bases). V shed 5 bases and J shed 0 bases, with 23 bases lying between them. The germline gives CDR1 SGHNT, CDR2 YENEEA. The CDR3 is 19 residues long. For the CDR3, the DNA is TGTGCCAGCAGCACAGTAAGGGGGGAGGGGGAACCTAGCAATCAGCCCCAGCATTTT. Amino acids: CASSTVRGEGEPSNQPQHF.

The rearrangement joins TRBV9 to TRBJ1-2; TRBD1 is a possible D gene (5 bases). CDR1 SGDLS and CDR2 YYNGEE come from the germline V gene. Trimming took off 0 bases at V and 4 bases at J, with 10 bases between the two ends. This CDR3 spans 14 amino acids. Here the CDR3 DNA reads TGTGCCAGCAGCGTAGAAGACAGCGTCTATGGCTACACCTTC. As protein: CASSVEDSVYGYTF. The full variable domain, with the rest looked up from reference TRBV9 and TRBJ1-2, is DSGVTQTPKHLITATGQRVTLRCSPRSGDLSVYWYQQSLDQGLQFLIQYYNGEERAKGNILERFSAQQFPDLHSELNLSSLELGDSALYFCASSVEDSVYGYTFGSGTRLTVV.

The chain is built from TRBV7-2 and TRBJ2-5; TRBD2 aligns across 13 bases. Germline lookup yields CDR1 SGHTA and CDR2 FQGNSA. The CDR3 sequence is 15 residues long. Trimming at V came to 5 bases and at J to 1 base, leaving 1 base not matched to a gene. The CDR3 region has the DNA TGTGCCAGCAGCCGGACTAGCGGGAGCCAAGAGACCCAGTACTTC. Protein product: CASSRTSGSQETQYF.

The chain combines TRBV15 with TRBJ2-5, with 8 bases lining up with TRBD1. CDR1 is LNHNV, CDR2 YYDKDF, per germline (reference sequence). V was clipped by 5 bases and J by 2 bases; unmatched bases: 4. This CDR3 comprises 14 residues. CDR3 region: CATSEWTGQETQYF. The CDR3 DNA reads TGTGCCACCAGCGAGTGGACAGGGCAAGAGACCCAGTACTTC.

This sequence joins TRBV11-2 and TRBJ1-1; tentative D call: TRBD1 (5 bases). CDR1 SGHAT and CDR2 FQNNGV come from the germline V gene. The CDR3 has 14 residues. V lost 5 bases, J lost 3 bases, and 13 bases lay in between. Here the CDR3 reads CASSPGGGYTEAFF. The CDR3 DNA is TGTGCCAGCAGCCCCGGGGGTGGGTACACTGAAGCTTTCTTT.

The rearrangement links TRBV5-5 to TRBJ2-1, with a possible D match to TRBD1 (5 bases). Trimming removed 4 bases at V and 3 bases at J, with 8 bases between. CDR3 length: 13 residues. The germline CDR1 and CDR2 sequences are SGHKS and YYEKEE (reference sequence). CDR3 nucleotides: TGTGCCAGCAGCCTGGACATCTACAATGAGCAGTTCTTC. Translation gives CASSLDIYNEQFF. Variable domain in full (rest from reference TRBV5-5 and TRBJ2-1): DAGVTQSPTHLIKTRGQQVTLRCSPISGHKSVSWYQQVLGQGPQFIFQYYEKEERGRGNFPDRFSARQFPNYSSELNVNALLLGDSALYLCASSLDIYNEQFFGPGTRLTVL.